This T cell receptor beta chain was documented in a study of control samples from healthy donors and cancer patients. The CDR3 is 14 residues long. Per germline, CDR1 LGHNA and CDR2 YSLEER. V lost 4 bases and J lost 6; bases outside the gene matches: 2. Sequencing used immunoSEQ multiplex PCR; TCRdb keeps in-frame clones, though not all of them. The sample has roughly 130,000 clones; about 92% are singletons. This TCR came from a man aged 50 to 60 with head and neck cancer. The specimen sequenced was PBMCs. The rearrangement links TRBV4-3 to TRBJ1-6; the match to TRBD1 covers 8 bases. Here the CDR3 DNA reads TGCGCCAGCAGCCTCGGACAGGGTAATTCACCCCTCCACTTT. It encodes CASSLGQGNSPLHF.